The present TCR beta chain was sequenced within a study of T-cell memory formation after mild COVID-19. Study context: Largely donor-specific TCR clusters were found.

5'RACE with constant-segment primers built TCRalpha and TCRbeta cDNA libraries with UMIs. TCRdb used MiXCR to reprocess the 5' RACE reads, holding one entry per CDR3 protein. The data show 280,000 or so distinct CDR3 sequences, with about 20% seen just once and 20% to 25% held by the top ten. Findings and limits, study-wide: The appearance of some responding clones in pre-infection memory suggested that cross-reactive memory joined. Later expanders leaned toward CD4+, whereas clones contracting from day 15 to 85 were balanced CD4/CD8.

The CDR3 totals 14 residues. V trimming: 3 bases; J trimming: 6 bases; junction bases outside the gene matches: 4. On this clonotype itself: Its antigen is as yet unknown.

The chain is built from TRBV12-3 or TRBV12-4 and TRBJ1-5; 8 bases line up with TRBD1. This TCR derives from a man between 18 and 35 years old who had mild COVID-19 (a few samples of this study predate the infection). Cell type and time point are not known. Sequenced material: PBMCs or a T cell subset sorted from them (not recorded which). CDR3 in DNA: TGTGCCAGCAGTTTGCCAGGGGGCGGTCAGCCCCAGCATTTT. Residues: CASSLPGGGQPQHF.